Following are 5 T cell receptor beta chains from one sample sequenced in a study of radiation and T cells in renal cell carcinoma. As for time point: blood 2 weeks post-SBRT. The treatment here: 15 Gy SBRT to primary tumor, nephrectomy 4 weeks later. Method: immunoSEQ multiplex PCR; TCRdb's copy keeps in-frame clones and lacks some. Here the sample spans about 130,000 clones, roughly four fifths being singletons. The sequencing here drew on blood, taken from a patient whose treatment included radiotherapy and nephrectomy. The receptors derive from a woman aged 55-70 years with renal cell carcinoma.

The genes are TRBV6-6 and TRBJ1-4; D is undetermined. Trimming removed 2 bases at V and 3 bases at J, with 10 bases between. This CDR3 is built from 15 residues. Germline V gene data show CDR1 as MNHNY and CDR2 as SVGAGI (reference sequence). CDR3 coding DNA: TGTGCCAGCAGTTACGTCAGGACGGCTAATGAAAAACTGTTTTTT. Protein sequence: CASSYVRTANEKLFF.

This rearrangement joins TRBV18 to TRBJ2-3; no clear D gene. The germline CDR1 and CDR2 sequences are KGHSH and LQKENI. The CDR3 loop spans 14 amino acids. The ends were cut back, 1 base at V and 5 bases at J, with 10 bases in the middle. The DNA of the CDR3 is TGTGCCAGCTCACCACTTTCTAGTCAAGATACGCAGTATTTT. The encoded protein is CASSPLSSQDTQYF.

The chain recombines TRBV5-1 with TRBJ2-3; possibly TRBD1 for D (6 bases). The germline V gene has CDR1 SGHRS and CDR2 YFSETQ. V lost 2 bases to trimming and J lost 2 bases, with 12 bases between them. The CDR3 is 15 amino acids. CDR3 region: CASSFTVGATDTQYF. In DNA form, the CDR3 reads TGCGCCAGCAGCTTTACTGTGGGGGCCACAGATACGCAGTATTTT.

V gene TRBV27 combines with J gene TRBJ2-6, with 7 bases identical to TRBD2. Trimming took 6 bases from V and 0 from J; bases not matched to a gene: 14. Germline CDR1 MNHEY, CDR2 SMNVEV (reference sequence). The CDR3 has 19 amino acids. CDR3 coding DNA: TGTGCCAGCAGCCCGCTGGGTTTGGGGGGGAACTCTGGGGCCAACGTCCTGACTTTC. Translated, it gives CASSPLGLGGNSGANVLTF.

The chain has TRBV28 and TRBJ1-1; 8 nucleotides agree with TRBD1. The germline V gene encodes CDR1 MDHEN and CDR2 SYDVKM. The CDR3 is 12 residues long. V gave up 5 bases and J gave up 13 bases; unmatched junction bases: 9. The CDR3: CASSAGQGLVFF. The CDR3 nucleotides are TGTGCCAGCAGTGCCGGACAGGGACTAGTTTTCTTT.